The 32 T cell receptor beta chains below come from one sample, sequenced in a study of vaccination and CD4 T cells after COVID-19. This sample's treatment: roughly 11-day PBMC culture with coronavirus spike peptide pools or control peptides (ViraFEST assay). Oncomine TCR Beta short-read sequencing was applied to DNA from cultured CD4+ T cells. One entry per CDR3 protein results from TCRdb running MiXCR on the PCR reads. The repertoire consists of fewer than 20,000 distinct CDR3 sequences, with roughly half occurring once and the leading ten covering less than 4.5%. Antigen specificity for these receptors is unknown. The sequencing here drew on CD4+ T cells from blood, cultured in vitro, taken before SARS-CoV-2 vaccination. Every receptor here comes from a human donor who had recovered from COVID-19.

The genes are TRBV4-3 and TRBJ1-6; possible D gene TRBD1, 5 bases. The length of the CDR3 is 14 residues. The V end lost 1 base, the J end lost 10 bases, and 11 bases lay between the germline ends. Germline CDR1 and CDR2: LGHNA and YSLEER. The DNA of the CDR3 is TGCGCCAGCAGCCAAGTAGCAGGGTTCTCACCCCTCCACTTT. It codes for CASSQVAGFSPLHF.

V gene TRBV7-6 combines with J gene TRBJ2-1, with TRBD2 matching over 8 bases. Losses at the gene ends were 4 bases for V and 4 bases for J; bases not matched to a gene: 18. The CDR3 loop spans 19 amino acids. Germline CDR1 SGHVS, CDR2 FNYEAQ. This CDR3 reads CASSSKVVAGNLRYNEQFF. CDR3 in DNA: TGTGCCAGCAGCTCAAAGGTGGTAGCGGGAAATCTAAGGTACAATGAGCAGTTCTTC.

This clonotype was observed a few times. The CDR3 DNA is TGTGCCAGCAGCGTCAGAGGAGGTCACTCGTACTCCTACGAGCAGTACTTC. This gives the protein CASSVRGGHSYSYEQYF. This sequence joins TRBV11-3 and TRBJ2-7, with TRBD2 as a possible D gene (5 bases). The germline V and J ends were trimmed by 5 bases and 0 bases, with 20 bases remaining between them. Germline V gene sequence: CDR1 SGHNT, CDR2 YENEEA. The CDR3 is 17 residues long.

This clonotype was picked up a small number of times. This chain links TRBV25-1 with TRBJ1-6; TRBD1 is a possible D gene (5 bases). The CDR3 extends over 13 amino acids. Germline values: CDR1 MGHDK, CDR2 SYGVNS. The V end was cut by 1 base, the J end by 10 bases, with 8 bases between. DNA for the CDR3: TGTGCCAGCAGTGAATTTGGGGGGTCACCCCTCCACTTT. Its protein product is CASSEFGGSPLHF.

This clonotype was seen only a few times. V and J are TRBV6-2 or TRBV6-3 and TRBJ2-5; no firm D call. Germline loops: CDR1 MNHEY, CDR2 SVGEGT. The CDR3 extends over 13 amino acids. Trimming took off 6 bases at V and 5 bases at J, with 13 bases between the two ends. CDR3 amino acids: CASRAPGPETQYF. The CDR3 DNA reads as TGTGCCAGCAGGGCGCCAGGCCCCGAGACCCAGTACTTC.

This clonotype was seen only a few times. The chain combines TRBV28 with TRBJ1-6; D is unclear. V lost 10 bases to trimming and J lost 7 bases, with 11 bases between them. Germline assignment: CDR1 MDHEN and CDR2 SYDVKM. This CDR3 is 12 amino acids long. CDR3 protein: CATRRSNSPLHF. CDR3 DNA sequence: TGTGCCACCCGGAGGAGCAATTCACCCCTCCACTTT.

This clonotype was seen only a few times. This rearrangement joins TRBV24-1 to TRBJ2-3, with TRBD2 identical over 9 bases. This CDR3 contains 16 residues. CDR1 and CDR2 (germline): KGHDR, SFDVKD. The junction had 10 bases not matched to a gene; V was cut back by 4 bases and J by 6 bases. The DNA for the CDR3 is TGTGCCACCAGTGAGACCCGACTAGCGGTGGTGGATACGCAGTATTTT. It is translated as CATSETRLAVVDTQYF.

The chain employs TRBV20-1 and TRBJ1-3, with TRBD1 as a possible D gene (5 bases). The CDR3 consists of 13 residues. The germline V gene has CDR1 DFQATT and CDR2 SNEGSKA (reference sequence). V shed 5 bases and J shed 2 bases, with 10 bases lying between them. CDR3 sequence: CSAPTVTGNTIYF. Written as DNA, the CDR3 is TGCAGTGCTCCGACAGTTACTGGAAACACCATATATTTT.

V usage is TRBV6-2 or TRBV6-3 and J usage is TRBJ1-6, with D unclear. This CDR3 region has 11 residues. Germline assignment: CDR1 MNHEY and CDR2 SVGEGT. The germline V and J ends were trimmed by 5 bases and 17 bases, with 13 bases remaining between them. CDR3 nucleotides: TGTGCCAGCAGTGGGCTGGGCAATATCCACTTT. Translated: CASSGLGNIHF.

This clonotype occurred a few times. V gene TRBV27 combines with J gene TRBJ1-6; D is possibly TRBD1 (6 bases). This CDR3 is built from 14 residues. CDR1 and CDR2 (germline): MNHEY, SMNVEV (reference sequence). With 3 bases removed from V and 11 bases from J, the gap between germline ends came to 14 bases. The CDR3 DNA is TGTGCCAGCAGTTTCGCCAGGGGAAACACACCCCTCCACTTT. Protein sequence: CASSFARGNTPLHF.

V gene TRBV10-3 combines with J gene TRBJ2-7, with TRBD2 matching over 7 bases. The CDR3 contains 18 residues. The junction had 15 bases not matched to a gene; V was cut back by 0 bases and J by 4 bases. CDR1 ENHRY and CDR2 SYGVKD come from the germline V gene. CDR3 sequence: CAISESFLTGGERYEQYF. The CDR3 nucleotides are TGTGCCATCAGTGAGTCGTTCCTAACGGGGGGAGAACGGTACGAGCAGTACTTC.

CDR3 in DNA: TGCAGTGCTAGAGCCTCAGGGGATCAATCCCAGCATTTT. Protein: CSARASGDQSQHF. The chain recombines TRBV20-1 with TRBJ1-5; maybe TRBD1 (6 bases). The CDR3 is 13 residues long. Germline V lookup: CDR1 DFQATT, CDR2 SNEGSKA (reference sequence). V shed 1 base and J shed 11 bases, with 15 bases lying between them.

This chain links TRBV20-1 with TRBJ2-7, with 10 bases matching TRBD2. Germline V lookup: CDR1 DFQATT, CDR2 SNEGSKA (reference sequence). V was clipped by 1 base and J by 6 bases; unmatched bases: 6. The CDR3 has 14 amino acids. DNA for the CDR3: TGCAGTGCTAGAGTTCTAGCGGGAGTGGGCGAGCAGTACTTC. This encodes CSARVLAGVGEQYF.

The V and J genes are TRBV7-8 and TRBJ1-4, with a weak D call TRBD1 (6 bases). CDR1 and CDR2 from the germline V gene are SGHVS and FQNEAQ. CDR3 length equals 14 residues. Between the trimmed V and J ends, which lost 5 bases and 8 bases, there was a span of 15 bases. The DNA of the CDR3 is TGTGCCAGCAGCGCGGGACACTCAGCGGAAAAACTGTTTTTT. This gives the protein CASSAGHSAEKLFF.

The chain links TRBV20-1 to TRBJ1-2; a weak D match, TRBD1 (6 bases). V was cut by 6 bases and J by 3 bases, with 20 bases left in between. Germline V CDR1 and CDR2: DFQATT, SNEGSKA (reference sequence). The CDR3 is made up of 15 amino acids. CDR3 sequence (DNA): TGCAGTGCCGAGGTTGGGGGGGCGGGGGACTATGGCTACACCTTC. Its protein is CSAEVGGAGDYGYTF.

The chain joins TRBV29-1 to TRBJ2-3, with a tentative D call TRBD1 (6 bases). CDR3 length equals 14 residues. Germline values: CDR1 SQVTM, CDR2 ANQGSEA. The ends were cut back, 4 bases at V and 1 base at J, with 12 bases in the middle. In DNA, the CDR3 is TGCAGCGTTGGCGGACAGCTCCGCACAGATACGCAGTATTTT. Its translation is CSVGGQLRTDTQYF.

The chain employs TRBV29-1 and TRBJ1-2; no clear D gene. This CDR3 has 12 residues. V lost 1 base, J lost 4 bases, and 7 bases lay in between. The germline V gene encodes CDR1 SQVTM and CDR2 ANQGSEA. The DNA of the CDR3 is TGCAGCGTTGAAGGGATTGTCTATGGCTACACCTTC. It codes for CSVEGIVYGYTF.

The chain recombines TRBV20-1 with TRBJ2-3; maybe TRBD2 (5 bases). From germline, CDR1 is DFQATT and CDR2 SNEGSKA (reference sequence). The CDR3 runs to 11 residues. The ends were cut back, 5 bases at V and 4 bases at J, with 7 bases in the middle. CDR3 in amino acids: CSALAADTQYF. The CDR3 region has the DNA TGCAGTGCTCTAGCAGCAGATACGCAGTATTTT.

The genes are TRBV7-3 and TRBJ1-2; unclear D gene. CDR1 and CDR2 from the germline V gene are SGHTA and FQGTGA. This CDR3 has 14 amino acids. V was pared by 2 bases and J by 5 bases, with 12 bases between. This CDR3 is CASSLLPGSYGYTF. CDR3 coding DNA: TGTGCCAGCAGCTTATTGCCGGGGTCTTATGGCTACACCTTC.

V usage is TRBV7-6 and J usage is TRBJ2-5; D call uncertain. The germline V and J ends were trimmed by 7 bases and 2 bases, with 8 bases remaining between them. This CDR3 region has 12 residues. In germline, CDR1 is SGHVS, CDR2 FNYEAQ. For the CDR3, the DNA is TGTGCCAGCAACTATGGGCAAGAGACCCAGTACTTC. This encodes CASNYGQETQYF.

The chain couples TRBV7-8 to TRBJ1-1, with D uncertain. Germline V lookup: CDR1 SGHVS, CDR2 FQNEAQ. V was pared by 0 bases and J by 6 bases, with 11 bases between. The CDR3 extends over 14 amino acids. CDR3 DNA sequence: TGTGCCAGCAGCTTAGCTAGCGACGGGGCTGAAGCTTTCTTT. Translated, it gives CASSLASDGAEAFF.

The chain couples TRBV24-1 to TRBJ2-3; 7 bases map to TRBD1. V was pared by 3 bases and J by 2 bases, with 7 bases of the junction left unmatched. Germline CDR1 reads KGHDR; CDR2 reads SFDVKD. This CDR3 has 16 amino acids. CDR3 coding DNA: TGTGCCACCAGTGATCGGACAGGTCCCCTCACAGATACGCAGTATTTT. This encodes CATSDRTGPLTDTQYF.

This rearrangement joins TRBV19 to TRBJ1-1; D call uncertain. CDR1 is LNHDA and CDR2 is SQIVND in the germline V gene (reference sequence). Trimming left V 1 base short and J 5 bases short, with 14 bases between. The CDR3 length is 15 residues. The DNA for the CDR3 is TGTGCCAGTAGTATAGTGGATGGGGAAAATACTGAAGCTTTCTTT. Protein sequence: CASSIVDGENTEAFF.

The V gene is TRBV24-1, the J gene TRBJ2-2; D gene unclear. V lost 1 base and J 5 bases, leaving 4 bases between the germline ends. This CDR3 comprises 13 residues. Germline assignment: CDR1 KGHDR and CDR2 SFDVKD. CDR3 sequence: CATSDFGTGELFF. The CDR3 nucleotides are TGTGCCACCAGTGATTTCGGGACCGGGGAGCTGTTTTTT.

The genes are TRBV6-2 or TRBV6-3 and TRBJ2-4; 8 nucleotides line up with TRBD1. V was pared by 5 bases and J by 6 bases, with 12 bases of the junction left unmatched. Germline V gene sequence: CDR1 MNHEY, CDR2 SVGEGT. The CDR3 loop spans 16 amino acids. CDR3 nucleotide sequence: TGTGCCAGCAGTAACCGACAGGACAGGGACGGAAACATTCAGTACTTC. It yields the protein CASSNRQDRDGNIQYF.

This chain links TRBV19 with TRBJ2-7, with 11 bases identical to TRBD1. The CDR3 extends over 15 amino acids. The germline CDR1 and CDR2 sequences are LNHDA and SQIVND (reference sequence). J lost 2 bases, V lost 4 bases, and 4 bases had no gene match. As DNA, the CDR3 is TGTGCCAGTAGTACGGCGGGACAGGGGGCCTACGAGCAGTACTTC. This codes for CASSTAGQGAYEQYF. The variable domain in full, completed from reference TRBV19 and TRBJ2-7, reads DGGITQSPKYLFRKEGQNVTLSCEQNLNHDAMYWYRQDPGQGLRLIYYSQIVNDFQKGDIAEGYSVSREKKESFPLTVTSAQKNPTAFYLCASSTAGQGAYEQYFGPGTRLTVT.

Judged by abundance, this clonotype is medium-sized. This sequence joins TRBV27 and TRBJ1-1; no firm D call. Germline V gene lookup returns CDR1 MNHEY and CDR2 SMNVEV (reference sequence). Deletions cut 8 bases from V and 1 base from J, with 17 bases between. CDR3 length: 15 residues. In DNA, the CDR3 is TGTGCCAGCGCCCTAATAGAATCCTGGAACACTGAAGCTTTCTTT. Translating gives CASALIESWNTEAFF.

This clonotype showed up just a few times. CDR3 DNA: TGCAGTGCTAGAACAGGGTCGGGGGGCGTGGATGGCTACACCTTC. This gives the protein CSARTGSGGVDGYTF. This sequence joins TRBV20-1 and TRBJ1-2; a possible D gene is TRBD1 (6 bases). This CDR3 is 15 amino acids long. Germline values: CDR1 DFQATT, CDR2 SNEGSKA (reference sequence). Trimming shortened V by 2 bases and J by 6 bases, and 19 bases separated the two germline ends.

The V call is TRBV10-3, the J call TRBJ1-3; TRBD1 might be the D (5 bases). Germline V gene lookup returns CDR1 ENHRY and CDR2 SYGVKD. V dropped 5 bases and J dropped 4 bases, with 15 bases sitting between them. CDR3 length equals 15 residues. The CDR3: CAISNPRGSGNTIYF. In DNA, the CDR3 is TGTGCCATCAGTAATCCAAGGGGTTCAGGAAACACCATATATTTT.

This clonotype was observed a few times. DNA for the CDR3: TGTGCCACCAGCAGAGGGGGGCAGGGATCCTACGAGCAGTACTTC. This translates into CATSRGGQGSYEQYF. The chain joins TRBV15 to TRBJ2-1, with a weak D call TRBD1 (6 bases). The last part of the DNA fits TRBJ2-7 better; the J call may be wrong. Germline V lookup: CDR1 LNHNV, CDR2 YYDKDF (reference sequence). CDR3 size: 15 residues.

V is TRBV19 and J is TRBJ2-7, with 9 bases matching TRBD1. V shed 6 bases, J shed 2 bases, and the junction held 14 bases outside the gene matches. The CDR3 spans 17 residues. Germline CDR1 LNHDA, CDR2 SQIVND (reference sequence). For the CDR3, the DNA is TGTGCCAGTAGCCCTACATATACAGGACAGGGGACCTACGAGCAGTACTTC. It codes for CASSPTYTGQGTYEQYF.

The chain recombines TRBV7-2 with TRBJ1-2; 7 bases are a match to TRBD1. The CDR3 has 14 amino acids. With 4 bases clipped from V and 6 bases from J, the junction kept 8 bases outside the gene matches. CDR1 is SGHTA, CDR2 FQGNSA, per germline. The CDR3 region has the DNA TGTGCCAGCAGCTCCCCTTTAGGGGGCAATGGCTACACCTTC. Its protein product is CASSSPLGGNGYTF. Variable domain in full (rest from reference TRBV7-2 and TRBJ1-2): GAGVSQSPSNKVTEKGKDVELRCDPISGHTALYWYRQSLGQGLEFLIYFQGNSAPDKSGLPSDRFSAERTGGSVSTLTIQRTQQEDSAVYLCASSSPLGGNGYTFGSGTRLTVV.